The TCR beta chain under discussion was sequenced for a study of T cells in Graves' hyperthyroidism and ophthalmopathy. RNA transcripts provided the source from which TCR beta CDR3 regions were amplified. Using the HTBI primer set, a first-round RT-PCR was run on the TCR CDR3. TCRdb passed the multiplex PCR reads through MiXCR, listing each CDR3 protein once. The table has a few hundred thousand distinct CDR3 sequences, roughly 25% seen once; the top ten hold 73%. The CDR3 is 12 amino acids. V was trimmed by 3 bases and J by 5 bases, leaving 7 bases between them. The germline CDR1 and CDR2 sequences are ENHRY and SYGVKD. This clonotype was counted between two and nine times. Thyroid ultrasound and orbital computed tomography, with clinical symptoms and serum thyroxine and TRAb, informed diagnoses.

This TCR came from a man over 45 with Graves' hyperthyroidism. The chain is built from TRBV10-3 and TRBJ1-1; D ambiguous. The sequenced material came from blood. CDR3 sequence (DNA): TGTGCCATCAGTGATACTGGGACTGAAGCTTTCTTT. Protein product: CAISDTGTEAFF.